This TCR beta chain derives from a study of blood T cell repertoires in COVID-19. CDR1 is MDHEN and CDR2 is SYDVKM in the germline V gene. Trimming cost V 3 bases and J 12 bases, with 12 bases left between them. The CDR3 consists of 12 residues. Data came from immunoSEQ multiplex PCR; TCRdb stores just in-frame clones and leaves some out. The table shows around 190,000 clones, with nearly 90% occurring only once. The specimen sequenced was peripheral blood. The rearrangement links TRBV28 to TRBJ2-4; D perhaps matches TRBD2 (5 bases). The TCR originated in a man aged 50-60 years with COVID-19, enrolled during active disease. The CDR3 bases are TGTGCCAGCAGTTTTGGCGGGCGTCCTCAGTACTTC. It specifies CASSFGGRPQYF.